This T cell receptor (beta chain) was sequenced during a study of tumor and adjacent non-tumor tissue in lung cancer. Study as a whole: Patients comprised roughly 12 adenocarcinoma, 2 squamous cell carcinoma and 1 small cell lung cancer. Some 3.9 million productive TCRbeta reads were obtained per sample on average. Patients were aged about 30 to 76, 9 to 10 men and 4 to 6 women, stage I to III. Study-wide results and limits: Normal lung showed higher cumulative top 100 clone frequency than tumor.

As for this clonotype: No antigen is known for it.

This sample's RNA came from whole unsorted tissue. The normal lung tissue was taken more than 3 cm from the tumor edge. A modified ARM-PCR protocol with three rounds of nested PCR amplified TCRbeta. TCRdb fed the multiplex PCR reads into MiXCR, producing one record per CDR3 protein. The sample holds about 67,000 distinct CDR3 sequences, around 82% seen once. The specimen was distant non-tumor lung tissue. This clonotype originated in a man aged 60 to 75 with non-small cell lung cancer.

The CDR3 DNA reads TGTGCCAGTAGTGTTTCCGGGACAGCATACAAGCAGTACTTC. Encoded protein: CASSVSGTAYKQYF. The V and J genes are TRBV28 and TRBJ2-7; 7 positions agree with TRBD1. Looked up from germline, CDR1 is MDHEN and CDR2 is SYDVKM. CDR3 length: 14 residues. Unmatched junction bases numbered 16, after V lost 9 bases and J lost 8 bases.